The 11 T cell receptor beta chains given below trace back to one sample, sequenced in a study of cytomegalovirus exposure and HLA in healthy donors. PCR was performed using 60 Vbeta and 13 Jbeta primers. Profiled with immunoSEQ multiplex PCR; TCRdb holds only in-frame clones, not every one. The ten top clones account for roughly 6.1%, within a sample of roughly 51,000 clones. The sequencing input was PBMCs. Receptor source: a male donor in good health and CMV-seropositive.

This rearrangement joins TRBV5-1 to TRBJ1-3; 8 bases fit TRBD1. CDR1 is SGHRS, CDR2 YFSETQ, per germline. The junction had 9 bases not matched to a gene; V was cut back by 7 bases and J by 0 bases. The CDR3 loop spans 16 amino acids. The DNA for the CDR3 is TGCGCCAGCCGGACAGGGCCCTCATCCTCTGGAAACACCATATATTTT. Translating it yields CASRTGPSSSGNTIYF.

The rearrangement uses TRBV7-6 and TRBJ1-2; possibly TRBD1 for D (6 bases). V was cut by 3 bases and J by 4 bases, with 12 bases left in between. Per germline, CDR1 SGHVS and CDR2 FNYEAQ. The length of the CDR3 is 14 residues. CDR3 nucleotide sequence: TGTGCCAGCAGCTTCGCGACAGGCGGCTATGGCTACACCTTC. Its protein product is CASSFATGGYGYTF.

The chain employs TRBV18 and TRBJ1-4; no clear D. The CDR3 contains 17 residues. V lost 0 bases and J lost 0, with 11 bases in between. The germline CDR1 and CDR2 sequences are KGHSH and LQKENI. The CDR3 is CASSPPGQAATNEKLFF. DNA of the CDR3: TGTGCCAGCTCACCACCTGGGCAAGCCGCAACTAATGAAAAACTGTTTTTT.

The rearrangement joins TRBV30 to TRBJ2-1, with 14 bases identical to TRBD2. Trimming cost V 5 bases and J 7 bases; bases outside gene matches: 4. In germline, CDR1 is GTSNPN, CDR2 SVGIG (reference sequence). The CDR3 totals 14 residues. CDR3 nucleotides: TGTGCCTGGTCCGGACTAGCGGGGGGAAATGAGCAGTTCTTC. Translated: CAWSGLAGGNEQFF. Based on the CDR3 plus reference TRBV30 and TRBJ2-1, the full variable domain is SQTIHQWPATLVQPVGSPLSLECTVEGTSNPNLYWYRQAAGRGLQLLFYSVGIGQISSEVPQNLSASRPQDRQFILSSKKLLLSDSGFYLCAWSGLAGGNEQFFGPGTRLTVL.

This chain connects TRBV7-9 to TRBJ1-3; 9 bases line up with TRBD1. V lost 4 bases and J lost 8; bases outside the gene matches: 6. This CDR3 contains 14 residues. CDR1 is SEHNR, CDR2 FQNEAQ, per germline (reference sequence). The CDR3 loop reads CASSSGTGRYTIYF. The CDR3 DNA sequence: TGTGCCAGCAGCTCCGGGACAGGGAGATACACCATATATTTT.

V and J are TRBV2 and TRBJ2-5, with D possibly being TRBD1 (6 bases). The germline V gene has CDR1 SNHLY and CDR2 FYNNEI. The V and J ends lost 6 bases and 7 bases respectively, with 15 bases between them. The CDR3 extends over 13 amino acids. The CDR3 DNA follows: TGTGCCAGCAGGGGGGTTCCACAGGGGACCCAGTACTTC. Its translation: CASRGVPQGTQYF.

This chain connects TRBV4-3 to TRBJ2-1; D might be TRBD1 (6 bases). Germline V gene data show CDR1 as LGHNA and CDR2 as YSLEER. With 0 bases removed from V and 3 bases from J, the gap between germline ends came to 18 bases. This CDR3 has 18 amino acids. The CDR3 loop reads CASSQESLALTGYNEQFF. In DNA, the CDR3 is TGCGCCAGCAGCCAAGAATCCCTTGCCCTGACAGGCTACAATGAGCAGTTCTTC.

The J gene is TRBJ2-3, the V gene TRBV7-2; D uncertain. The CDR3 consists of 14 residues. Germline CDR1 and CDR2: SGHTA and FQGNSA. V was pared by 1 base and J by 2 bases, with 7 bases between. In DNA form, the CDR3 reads TGTGCCAGCAGCTTAGTGTCTGTCACAGATACGCAGTATTTT. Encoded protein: CASSLVSVTDTQYF.

The CDR3: CASRRGLPNQPQHF. As DNA, the CDR3 is TGTGCCAGCAGGAGGGGACTGCCCAATCAGCCCCAGCATTTT. The chain joins TRBV6-5 to TRBJ1-5, with TRBD1 as a possible D gene (5 bases). With 6 bases removed from V and 3 bases from J, the gap between germline ends came to 12 bases. The CDR3 extends over 14 amino acids. From germline, CDR1 is MNHEY and CDR2 SVGAGI.

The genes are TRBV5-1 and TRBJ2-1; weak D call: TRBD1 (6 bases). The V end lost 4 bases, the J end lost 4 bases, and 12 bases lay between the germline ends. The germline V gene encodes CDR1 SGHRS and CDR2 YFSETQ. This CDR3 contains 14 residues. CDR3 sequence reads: CASSMDRRYNEQFF. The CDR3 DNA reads TGCGCCAGCAGCATGGACAGAAGGTACAATGAGCAGTTCTTC.

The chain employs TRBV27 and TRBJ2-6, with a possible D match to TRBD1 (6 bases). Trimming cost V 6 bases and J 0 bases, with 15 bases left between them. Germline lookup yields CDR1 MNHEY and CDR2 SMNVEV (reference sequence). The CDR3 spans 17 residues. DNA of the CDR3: TGTGCCAGCAGATTTGTGGGACAAATCTCTGGGGCCAACGTCCTGACTTTC. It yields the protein CASRFVGQISGANVLTF.